Below, 18 T cell receptor beta chains from the same sample are listed, as sequenced in a study of shared clonotypes between healthy human individuals (dated by TCRdb to the early 2020s). Library creation used the immunoSEQ multiplex PCR assay. Held by TCRdb, this immuneACCESS table contains in-frame sequences only and omits some clones. Under half of the omission traces to an unresolved V gene where checked; the cause of the rest is unknown. The sample records 600,000 to 750,000 clones, 72% of which are singletons. Of the sample, less than 2% falls within the top ten clones. The sequenced sample consisted of memory CD4+ T cells sorted from blood. The sample's cell subset or site, from its label and the paper: CD45RA-negative fraction. These receptors originate from a woman under 40 in good health.

This clone was seen only once. Other nucleotide sequences from this sample produce the same CDR3. The chain couples TRBV20-1 to TRBJ1-4; D gene ambiguous. There are 11 residues in the CDR3. CDR1 is DFQATT, CDR2 SNEGSKA, per germline (reference sequence). The V and J ends lost 3 bases and 6 bases respectively, with 5 bases between them. CDR3 protein: CSARDYEKLFF. The CDR3 nucleotides read TGCAGTGCTAGGGACTATGAAAAACTGTTTTTT.

The genes are TRBV7-8 and TRBJ1-2, with D hard to call. CDR3 length: 12 residues. Deletions cut 1 base from V and 6 bases from J, with 6 bases between. The V gene's germline CDR1 is SGHVS and CDR2 FQNEAQ. This CDR3 is CASSLGLDGYTF. CDR3 coding DNA: TGTGCCAGCAGCTTAGGGCTCGATGGCTACACCTTC.

In DNA form, the CDR3 reads TGTGCCAGCTCACCAGTCCGCTCCTACAATGAGCAGTTCTTC. Protein product: CASSPVRSYNEQFF. This rearrangement joins TRBV18 to TRBJ2-1; no clear D. Germline values: CDR1 KGHSH, CDR2 LQKENI. CDR3 size: 14 residues. Trimming stripped 2 bases from V and 0 bases from J, with 5 bases between. Supplemented by reference TRBV18 and TRBJ2-1, the full variable domain reads NAGVMQNPRHLVRRRGQEARLRCSPMKGHSHVYWYRQLPEEGLKFMVYLQKENIIDESGMPKERFSAEFPKEGPSILRIQQVVRGDSAAYFCASSPVRSYNEQFFGPGTRLTVL.

The V call is TRBV28, the J call TRBJ1-3, with unresolved D. The CDR3 runs to 16 residues. V was shortened by 5 bases and J by 3 bases, with 17 bases between the two germline ends. Germline CDR1 MDHEN, CDR2 SYDVKM. In nucleotides, the CDR3 is TGTGCCAGCAGTCGTCATGGGATGGGCAGTGGAAACACCATATATTTT. It specifies CASSRHGMGSGNTIYF.

Details on this clone: Other DNA sequences from this sample encode an identical CDR3 as well. J is TRBJ2-6 and V is TRBV19; D ambiguous. The germline V and J ends were trimmed by 2 bases and 1 base, with 6 bases remaining between them. The CDR3 sequence is 15 residues long. Germline CDR1 reads LNHDA; CDR2 reads SQIVND (reference sequence). CDR3 residues: CASSISRSGANVLTF. CDR3 nucleotides: TGTGCCAGTAGTATAAGTCGGTCTGGGGCCAACGTCCTGACTTTC.

The sample holds a few counts of this clone. This chain joins TRBV5-1 and TRBJ1-2; no clear D. Germline CDR1 SGHRS, CDR2 YFSETQ. The CDR3 extends over 14 amino acids. Trimming took off 0 bases at V and 3 bases at J, with 9 bases between the two ends. The CDR3 region is CASSLESNDYGYTF. The CDR3 DNA follows: TGCGCCAGCAGCTTGGAGTCCAACGACTATGGCTACACCTTC.

This rearrangement joins TRBV18 to TRBJ1-4; D not certain. The CDR3 runs to 13 residues. The V gene's germline CDR1 is KGHSH and CDR2 LQKENI. Trimming left V 4 bases short and J 7 bases short, with 10 bases between. CDR3 in DNA: TGTGCCAGCTCACTAGGCTCGGCTGAAAAACTGTTTTTT. Translating gives CASSLGSAEKLFF.

The rearrangement joins TRBV28 to TRBJ2-5; D might be TRBD1 (5 bases). CDR1 is MDHEN and CDR2 is SYDVKM in the germline V gene. V lost 6 bases to trimming and J lost 0 bases, with 14 bases between them. The length of the CDR3 is 15 residues. In DNA form, the CDR3 reads TGTGCCAGCAGACCTAGGACAAATTACCAAGAGACCCAGTACTTC. Translated: CASRPRTNYQETQYF.

The CDR3 reads CASSPTTTSNQPQHF. DNA for the CDR3: TGTGCCAGCTCCCCCACGACCACTAGCAATCAGCCCCAGCATTTT. V is TRBV18 and J is TRBJ1-5; D is unresolved. V lost 6 bases and J lost 0, with 12 bases in between. The CDR3 loop spans 15 amino acids. Germline values: CDR1 KGHSH, CDR2 LQKENI.

The chain couples TRBV19 to TRBJ1-4; possible D gene TRBD1, 5 bases. Germline loops: CDR1 LNHDA, CDR2 SQIVND (reference sequence). The V gene lost 3 bases and the J gene lost 8 bases, with 16 bases spanning the gap. CDR3 length: 15 amino acids. The CDR3 protein is CASSINGRDSEKLFF. The DNA for the CDR3 is TGTGCCAGTAGTATTAACGGCAGGGACTCGGAAAAACTGTTTTTT.

The V call is TRBV5-4, the J call TRBJ1-4; 7 nucleotides align to TRBD1. J was trimmed by 7 bases and V by 2 bases; bases with no gene match: 8. From germline, CDR1 is SGHNT and CDR2 YYREEE (reference sequence). The CDR3 totals 15 residues. CDR3 amino acids: CASSFKQGGTEKLFF. Written as DNA, the CDR3 is TGTGCCAGCAGCTTCAAGCAGGGGGGTACTGAAAAACTGTTTTTT.

This chain uses TRBV6-5 with TRBJ1-1; TRBD1 aligns across 8 bases. Germline CDR1 reads MNHEY; CDR2 reads SVGAGI. CDR3 length equals 12 residues. V gave up 6 bases and J gave up 10 bases; unmatched junction bases: 7. CDR3 DNA sequence: TGTGCCAGCAGGGGGTTGGACAGGGCAGCTTTCTTT. It yields the protein CASRGLDRAAFF.

The J gene is TRBJ2-2, the V gene TRBV30; 8 bases fit TRBD2. Germline CDR1 GTSNPN, CDR2 SVGIG (reference sequence). V lost 4 bases and J lost 4; bases outside the gene matches: 14. This CDR3 is 17 amino acids long. DNA for the CDR3: TGTGCCTGGACCCCCCGGGGCGGGAGGAGGAGCACCGGGGAGCTGTTTTTT. The encoded protein is CAWTPRGGRRSTGELFF.

The V call is TRBV7-6, the J call TRBJ2-1; D is undetermined. The CDR3 extends over 15 amino acids. Germline lookup yields CDR1 SGHVS and CDR2 FNYEAQ. V lost 1 base and J 5 bases, leaving 12 bases between the germline ends. This CDR3 reads CASSLDSRFNNEQFF. The CDR3 coding sequence is TGTGCCAGCAGCTTAGACTCACGCTTCAACAATGAGCAGTTCTTC.

A few counts support this clone. The rearrangement joins TRBV6-5 to TRBJ1-2; D is uncertain. Per germline, CDR1 MNHEY and CDR2 SVGAGI. The CDR3 contains 15 residues. Trimming cost V 2 bases and J 5 bases, with 15 bases left between them. DNA of the CDR3: TGTGCCAGCAGTTACGACTATGCAGGCCTATATGGCTACACCTTC. Translation: CASSYDYAGLYGYTF.

This clone was seen more than once but under ten times. Other DNA sequences within the sample encode an identical CDR3. V usage is TRBV11-2 and J usage is TRBJ2-2; possible D gene TRBD2, 6 bases. CDR1 SGHAT and CDR2 FQNNGV come from the germline V gene. V shed 2 bases and J shed 5 bases, with 9 bases lying between them. CDR3 length equals 14 residues. The chain's CDR3 is CASSLQGGTGELFF. In nucleotides, the CDR3 is TGTGCCAGCAGCTTACAGGGAGGAACCGGGGAGCTGTTTTTT.

J is TRBJ1-5 and V is TRBV5-1, with 7 bases that match TRBD1. CDR1 is SGHRS, CDR2 YFSETQ, per germline. The ends lost 4 bases at V and 1 base at J; junction bases unmatched: 5. The CDR3 runs 15 residues. The CDR3 region is CASSRGTASNQPQHF. In DNA, the CDR3 is TGCGCCAGCAGCAGGGGGACAGCCAGCAATCAGCCCCAGCATTTT.

Only one count was recorded for this clone. J is TRBJ2-4 and V is TRBV5-1; 7 nucleotides align to TRBD1. Trimming removed 4 bases from V and 0 bases from J; junction bases left unmatched: 7. The CDR3 has 16 residues. Germline V CDR1 and CDR2: SGHRS, YFSETQ. DNA for the CDR3: TGCGCCAGCAGCAAAAAGGGGGCCGGAGCCAAAAACATTCAGTACTTC. Translation: CASSKKGAGAKNIQYF.